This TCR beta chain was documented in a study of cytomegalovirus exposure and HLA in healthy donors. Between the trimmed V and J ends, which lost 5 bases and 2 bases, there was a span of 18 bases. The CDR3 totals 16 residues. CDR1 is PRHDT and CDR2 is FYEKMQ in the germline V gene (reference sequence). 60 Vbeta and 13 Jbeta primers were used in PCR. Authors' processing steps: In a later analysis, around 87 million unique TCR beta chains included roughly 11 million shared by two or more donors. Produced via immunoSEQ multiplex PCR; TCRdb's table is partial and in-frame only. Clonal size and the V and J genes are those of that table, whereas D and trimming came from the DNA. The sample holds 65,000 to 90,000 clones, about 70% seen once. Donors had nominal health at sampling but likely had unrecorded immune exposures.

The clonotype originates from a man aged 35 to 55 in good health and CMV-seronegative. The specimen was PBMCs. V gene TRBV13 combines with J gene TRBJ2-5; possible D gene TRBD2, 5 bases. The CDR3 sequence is CASSPLGERGQETQYF. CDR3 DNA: TGTGCCAGCAGCCCCCTCGGGGAGCGTGGGCAAGAGACCCAGTACTTC.